This entry lists 7 T cell receptor beta chains sequenced from one sample in a study of blood T cells in healthy people across ages. The use of a sample-barcoded 5' primer and a J-beta primer mix characterized a second PCR of about 7 to 12 cycles. MiXCR, run by TCRdb on the 5' RACE reads, gives a single entry per CDR3 protein. Of around 650,000 distinct CDR3 sequences listed, roughly two fifths are singletons. Sequences were obtained from blood. The receptor set was obtained from a man older than 75 in good health.

This clonotype was counted at least ten times. This chain links TRBV11-2 with TRBJ2-1; D is unresolved. The CDR3 has 12 residues. V lost 8 bases to trimming and J lost 8 bases, with 13 bases between them. In germline, CDR1 is SGHAT, CDR2 FQNNGV. The CDR3: CASGPNYDEQFF. The DNA for the CDR3 is TGTGCCAGCGGGCCGAATTACGATGAGCAGTTCTTC.

The chain recombines TRBV12-3 or TRBV12-4 with TRBJ1-2; no reliable D call. The length of the CDR3 is 13 residues. V dropped 9 bases and J dropped 2 bases, with 13 bases sitting between them. CDR3 DNA: TGTGCCAGTTACTCCCCCGGGAACTATGGCTACACCTTC. This gives the protein CASYSPGNYGYTF.

This clonotype was observed a handful of times. The V and J genes are TRBV9 and TRBJ2-6; D remains ambiguous. The V and J ends lost 4 bases and 1 base respectively, with 9 bases between them. The CDR3 totals 15 residues. Germline lookup yields CDR1 SGDLS and CDR2 YYNGEE. In nucleotides, the CDR3 is TGTGCCAGCAGCCCCCGCGCGTCTGGGGCCAACGTCCTGACTTTC. The encoded protein is CASSPRASGANVLTF.

The chain uses TRBV4-2 and TRBJ2-3, with 9 bases fitting TRBD2. The ends lost 7 bases at V and 2 bases at J; junction bases unmatched: 7. Looked up from germline, CDR1 is LGHNA and CDR2 is YNFKEQ. This CDR3 contains 15 residues. The CDR3 DNA is TGTGCCAGCACAGTGGCGGGGGGGTACACAGATACGCAGTATTTT. It codes for CASTVAGGYTDTQYF.

The chain combines TRBV20-1 with TRBJ2-5; 7 nucleotides agree with TRBD1. With the DNA end fitting TRBJ2-7 better, the J assignment may be wrong. This CDR3 comprises 14 residues. Germline CDR1 reads DFQATT; CDR2 reads SNEGSKA (reference sequence). CDR3 protein: CSARDFQGVYEQYF. In DNA, the CDR3 is TGCAGTGCTAGAGATTTCCAGGGGGTCTACGAGCAGTACTTC.

V usage is TRBV11-2 and J usage is TRBJ2-2, with D perhaps TRBD2 (5 bases). CDR1 is SGHAT and CDR2 is FQNNGV in the germline V gene. V lost 4 bases, J lost 4 bases, and 10 bases lay in between. CDR3 length equals 14 residues. The CDR3 DNA follows: TGTGCCAGCAGCTCCCGGGGTTCCACCGGGGAGCTGTTTTTT. Its protein product is CASSSRGSTGELFF.

This rearrangement joins TRBV9 to TRBJ2-3; no clear D gene. V lost 0 bases and J lost 4, with 12 bases in between. CDR1 SGDLS and CDR2 YYNGEE come from the germline V gene. The CDR3 sequence is 15 residues long. The CDR3 loop reads CASSVVPVSADTQYF. Here the CDR3 DNA reads TGTGCCAGCAGCGTAGTTCCAGTTTCAGCAGATACGCAGTATTTT.